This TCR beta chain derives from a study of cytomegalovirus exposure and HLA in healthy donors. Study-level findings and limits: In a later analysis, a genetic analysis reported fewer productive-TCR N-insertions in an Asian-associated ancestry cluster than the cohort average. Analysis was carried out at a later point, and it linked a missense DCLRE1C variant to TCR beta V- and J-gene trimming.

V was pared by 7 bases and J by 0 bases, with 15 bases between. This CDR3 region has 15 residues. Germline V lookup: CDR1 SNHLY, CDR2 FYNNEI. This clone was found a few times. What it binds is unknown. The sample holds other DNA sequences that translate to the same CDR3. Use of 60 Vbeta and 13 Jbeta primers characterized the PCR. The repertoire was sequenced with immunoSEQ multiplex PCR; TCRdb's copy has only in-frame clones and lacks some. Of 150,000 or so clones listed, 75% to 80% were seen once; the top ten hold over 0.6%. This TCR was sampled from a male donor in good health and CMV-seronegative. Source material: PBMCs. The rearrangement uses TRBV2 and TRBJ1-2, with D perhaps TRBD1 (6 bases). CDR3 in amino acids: CASTSDRLTNYGYTF. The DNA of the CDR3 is TGTGCCAGCACTTCGGACAGACTAACTAACTATGGCTACACCTTC.